This is a list of T cell receptor beta chains from one sample in a study of blood T cell repertoires in COVID-19. Sequencing used immunoSEQ multiplex PCR; TCRdb keeps in-frame clones, though not all of them. The repertoire has roughly 50,000 clones, about 83% of them found once; the top ten carry 2.1%. The sequencing sample was made of peripheral blood. The receptors originated from a woman in her sixties or seventies with acute or convalescent COVID-19. Both conserved end residues are part of each CDR3. A D gene is named only where the DNA matches it firmly. The size entry is marked missing in some rows and otherwise reads once, few, many or a size class.

NA,TRBD1,TRBV6-6,TRBJ2-1,CASTPGGSTYNEQFF,TGTGCCAGCACCCCAGGGGGTTCAACCTACAATGAGCAGTTCTTC
NA,TRBD1,TRBV6-5,TRBJ1-1,CASSYTGQAAEAFF,TGTGCCAGCAGTTACACTGGACAGGCGGCCGAAGCTTTCTTT
NA,NA,TRBV20-1,TRBJ2-5,CSASGGRETQYF,TGCAGTGCTAGTGGGGGGCGGGAGACCCAGTACTTC
NA,NA,TRBV7-9,TRBJ2-3,CASSLGTPGTQYF,TGTGCCAGCAGCCTTGGCACTCCGGGGACGCAGTATTTT
NA,TRBD2,TRBV25-1,TRBJ2-1,CASSFSGAVNNEQFF,TGTGCCAGCAGTTTTAGCGGGGCGGTGAACAATGAGCAGTTCTTC
NA,TRBD1,TRBV11-3,TRBJ2-2,CASSRDRGTGELFF,TGTGCCAGCAGCCGGGACAGGGGAACCGGGGAGCTGTTTTTT
few,TRBD1,TRBV4-2,TRBJ1-5,CASSQAVQGGNQPQHF,TGTGCCAGCAGCCAAGCGGTCCAGGGGGGCAATCAGCCCCAGCATTTT
NA,NA,TRBV19,TRBJ1-2,CASSMRRGGGYTF,TGTGCCAGTAGTATGAGAAGGGGAGGAGGCTACACCTTC
NA,NA,TRBV5-1,TRBJ2-3,CASSLEQAADTQYF,TGCGCCAGCAGCTTGGAACAGGCGGCAGATACGCAGTATTTT
NA,TRBD2,TRBV5-4,TRBJ2-3,CASSSQRGDTDTQYF,TGTGCCAGCAGCTCCCAGCGGGGGGACACAGATACGCAGTATTTT
NA,NA,TRBV7-9,TRBJ1-4,CASSFSTGTEKLFF,TGTGCCAGCAGCTTTTCAACCGGGACAGAAAAACTGTTTTTT
NA,TRBD1,TRBV7-9,TRBJ1-4,CASSPRTGRYEKLFF,TGTGCCAGCAGCCCCCGGACAGGGCGGTATGAAAAACTGTTTTTT
NA,TRBD2,TRBV18,TRBJ2-1,CASSPLAGDYNEQFF,TGTGCCAGCTCACCCCTAGCGGGGGACTACAATGAGCAGTTCTTC
NA,NA,TRBV4-2,TRBJ2-1,CASSVSAEFPYEQFF,TGTGCCAGCAGCGTTAGTGCTGAATTCCCCTATGAGCAGTTCTTC
NA,TRBD2,TRBV6-6,TRBJ2-1,CASSYHLAGDGEQFF,TGTGCCAGCAGTTACCATCTAGCGGGAGATGGGGAGCAGTTCTTC
NA,TRBD1,TRBV5-5,TRBJ1-4,CASSDRDNANEKLFF,TGTGCCAGCAGCGACAGGGACAACGCTAATGAAAAACTGTTTTTT
NA,TRBD1,TRBV28,TRBJ1-2,CASSDRGYGYTF,TGTGCCAGCAGTGACAGGGGCTATGGCTACACCTTC
NA,NA,TRBV7-8,TRBJ1-1,CASSQDGGEAFF,TGTGCCAGCAGCCAGGACGGGGGTGAAGCTTTCTTT
NA,NA,TRBV3-1/TRBV3-2,TRBJ1-1,CASSQGRGGNAFF,TGTGCCAGCAGCCAGGGGAGGGGGGGCAATGCTTTCTTT
NA,NA,TRBV9,TRBJ2-3,CASSVGITDTQYF,TGTGCCAGCAGCGTGGGCATCACAGATACGCAGTATTTT
few,NA,TRBV11-2,TRBJ1-1,CATQQRAGAMMNTEAFF,TGTGCCACCCAGCAGCGAGCAGGGGCCATGATGAACACTGAAGCTTTCTTT
NA,NA,TRBV3-1/TRBV3-2,TRBJ1-1,CASSQDLGGATEAFF,TGTGCCAGCAGCCAAGATCTGGGGGGGGCCACTGAAGCTTTCTTT
NA,NA,TRBV19,TRBJ1-6,CASSTLQDNGPLHF,TGTGCCAGTAGTACCTTACAGGATAATGGGCCCCTCCACTTT
NA,TRBD1,TRBV19,TRBJ1-5,CASSVRKRDSYNQPQHF,TGTGCCAGTAGCGTCCGCAAGAGGGACAGCTACAATCAGCCCCAGCATTTT
NA,TRBD2,TRBV6-5,TRBJ2-1,CASLHGGATWNEQFF,TGTGCCAGCCTTCACGGGGGGGCGACGTGGAATGAGCAGTTCTTC
NA,NA,TRBV11-2,TRBJ2-1,CASSPGGFSYNEQFF,TGTGCCAGCAGCCCGGGGGGCTTCTCCTACAATGAGCAGTTCTTC
once,NA,TRBV28,TRBJ1-2,CASRAPGLGYTF,TGTGCCAGCAGGGCGCCAGGGTTAGGCTACACCTTC
NA,NA,TRBV19,TRBJ2-7,CASSQGREGDEQYF,TGTGCCAGTAGCCAGGGGAGGGAGGGAGACGAGCAGTACTTC
NA,NA,TRBV10-2,TRBJ2-3,CASSLIGTTTDTQYF,TGCGCCAGCAGTCTAATCGGGACAACCACAGATACGCAGTATTTT
NA,NA,TRBV7-6,TRBJ1-3,CASSPSPPGARNGNTIYF,TGTGCCAGCAGCCCATCACCCCCAGGGGCCCGGAATGGAAACACCATATATTTT
NA,NA,TRBV15,TRBJ1-3,CATSRDWTVSGNTIYF,TGTGCCACCAGCAGAGATTGGACAGTCTCTGGAAACACCATATATTTT
NA,TRBD1,TRBV6-1,TRBJ2-5,CASSDRQGVRAETQYF,TGTGCCAGCAGTGACCGACAGGGGGTTCGCGCCGAGACCCAGTACTTC
NA,TRBD1,TRBV6-6,TRBJ1-6,CASSYDTGGNSPLHF,TGTGCCAGCAGTTACGATACAGGGGGTAATTCACCCCTCCACTTT
NA,NA,TRBV28,TRBJ1-6,CASSLQLSSSPLHF,TGTGCCAGCAGTTTACAACTCTCTAGTTCACCCCTCCACTTT
NA,TRBD1,TRBV2,TRBJ2-7,CASEGQGLSEQYF,TGTGCCAGCGAGGGACAGGGACTCAGCGAGCAGTACTTC
NA,TRBD1,TRBV5-1,TRBJ1-1,CASKSQGEWNTEAFF,TGCGCCAGCAAGTCGCAGGGGGAGTGGAACACTGAAGCTTTCTTT
NA,TRBD1,TRBV5-4,TRBJ2-2,CASRDRGMGFTGELFF,TGTGCCAGCAGAGACAGGGGGATGGGATTCACCGGGGAGCTGTTTTTT
NA,TRBD1,TRBV2,TRBJ2-6,CASSTGPGTAVVLTF,TGTGCCAGCAGTACTGGACCCGGGACAGCAGTCGTCCTGACTTTC
NA,NA,TRBV3-1/TRBV3-2,TRBJ1-3,CASSPGRASGNTIYF,TGTGCCAGCAGCCCGGGGAGAGCCTCTGGAAACACCATATATTTT
NA,NA,TRBV6-5,TRBJ2-1,CASRPTGRMYNEQFF,TGTGCCAGCAGGCCGACGGGGAGGATGTACAATGAGCAGTTCTTC
few,NA,TRBV3-1/TRBV3-2,TRBJ1-1,CASSQGGGTEAFF,TGTGCCAGCAGCCAGGGGGGTGGCACTGAAGCTTTCTTT
few,NA,TRBV5-1,TRBJ1-2,CASSLWGQQGDGRGYTF,TGCGCCAGCAGCTTGTGGGGACAACAGGGAGATGGTCGCGGCTACACCTTC
NA,NA,TRBV4-1,TRBJ2-1,CASSQEVGTGYNEQFF,TGCGCCAGCAGCCAAGAAGTAGGCACGGGGTACAATGAGCAGTTCTTC
NA,NA,TRBV19,TRBJ1-4,CASSDLSGANEKLFF,TGTGCCAGTAGTGACCTTTCGGGGGCTAATGAAAAACTGTTTTTT
NA,TRBD2,TRBV28,TRBJ2-7,CASSGNPPTSGAYEQYF,TGTGCCAGCAGTGGAAACCCCCCGACTAGCGGGGCCTACGAGCAGTACTTC
NA,NA,TRBV13,TRBJ2-1,CASSLARGLSTFF,TGTGCCAGCAGCTTAGCTCGAGGGCTGAGCACGTTCTTC
once,NA,TRBV3-1/TRBV3-2,TRBJ1-4,CASSPFDMANEKLFF,TGTGCCAGCAGCCCGTTTGACATGGCTAATGAAAAACTGTTTTTT
few,TRBD1,TRBV16,TRBJ2-7,CASSPQGAGYEQYF,TGTGCCAGCAGCCCACAGGGGGCGGGTTACGAGCAGTACTTC
NA,NA,TRBV5-4,TRBJ1-3,CASSLDLTDSGNTIYF,TGTGCCAGCAGCTTGGATTTGACAGATTCTGGAAACACCATATATTTT
NA,NA,TRBV19,TRBJ1-2,CASSTSGSGYTF,TGTGCCAGTAGTACCTCCGGGTCTGGCTACACCTTC
NA,NA,TRBV3-1/TRBV3-2,TRBJ2-2,CASSQVKHRTNTGELFF,TGTGCCAGCAGCCAAGTCAAACACCGCACGAACACCGGGGAGCTGTTTTTT
NA,TRBD1,TRBV18,TRBJ1-1,CASSPDRGAEAFF,TGTGCCAGCTCACCGGACAGGGGCGCTGAAGCTTTCTTT
NA,NA,TRBV12-3/TRBV12-4,TRBJ2-3,CASSLQGTDTQYF,TGTGCCAGCAGTTTACAGGGCACAGATACGCAGTATTTT